This TCR beta chain emerged from a study of shared clonotypes between healthy human individuals. Some clones are missing from TCRdb's copy, which holds only in-frame ones; the method was immunoSEQ multiplex PCR. Among over a million clones listed, roughly 96% were seen once. The sequenced sample was naive CD4+ T cells sorted from blood. The subset: CD45RA+ positively selected. This clonotype originated in a man in his thirties or forties in good health.

CDR3 amino acids: CASSNGRDLGQPQHF. CDR3 nucleotides: TGTGCCAGCAGTAACGGACGGGACCTTGGTCAGCCCCAGCATTTT. The chain links TRBV7-9 to TRBJ1-5, with D perhaps matching TRBD1 (5 bases). V was trimmed by 6 bases and J by 6 bases, leaving 18 bases between them. Germline CDR1 reads SEHNR; CDR2 reads FQNEAQ (reference sequence). The CDR3 extends over 15 amino acids. The variable domain in full, with the rest retrieved from reference TRBV7-9 and TRBJ1-5, is DTGVSQNPRHKITKRGQNVTFRCDPISEHNRLYWYRQTLGQGPEFLTYFQNEAQLEKSRLLSDRFSAERPKGSFSTLEIQRTEQGDSAMYLCASSNGRDLGQPQHFGDGTRLSIL.